Below, 16 T cell receptor beta chains from the same sample are listed, as sequenced in a study of CD8 T cells in ankylosing spondylitis. Which antigens these TCRs recognize remains unknown. Via MiXCR, TCRdb re-called the 5' RACE reads, giving one row per CDR3 protein. The sample has approximately 520,000 distinct CDR3 sequences; about 5% are singletons. Study results and caveats: Ankylosing spondylitis blood seemed to carry a telltale TCR beta motif made of fewer than 10 highly homologous variants.

The sequencing sample was made of blood, either unsorted or a sorted T cell fraction (not recorded which). These receptor sequences come from a male donor with ankylosing spondylitis.

The chain carries TRBV28 and TRBJ2-2; 11 bases fit TRBD1. This CDR3 has 17 residues. Germline V gives CDR1 MDHEN, CDR2 SYDVKM. The V and J ends lost 2 bases and 6 bases, in that order; junction bases with no gene match: 8. CDR3 coding DNA: TGTGCCAGCAGTTTAATCAAGGGACAGGGGGGGGCCGGGGAGCTGTTTTTT. Amino acids: CASSLIKGQGGAGELFF.

This clonotype occurred many times. The V call is TRBV10-3, the J call TRBJ2-7, with TRBD1 matching 9 bases. CDR3 length: 13 residues. Germline V lookup: CDR1 ENHRY, CDR2 SYGVKD. Unmatched junction bases numbered 3, after V lost 3 bases and J lost 6 bases. This chain's CDR3 is CAISDRDRVEQYF. The CDR3 bases are TGTGCCATCAGTGACCGGGACAGGGTCGAGCAGTACTTC.

This clonotype was counted many times. The chain links TRBV20-1 to TRBJ1-2, with 10 positions matching TRBD1. Losses at the gene ends were 4 bases for V and 8 bases for J; bases not matched to a gene: 7. The CDR3 totals 13 residues. Looked up from germline, CDR1 is DFQATT and CDR2 is SNEGSKA (reference sequence). The CDR3 loop reads CSAKGTGADGYTF. Written as DNA, the CDR3 is TGCAGTGCTAAAGGGACAGGGGCGGACGGCTACACCTTC.

This clonotype was seen more than once but under ten times. The chain joins TRBV6-5 to TRBJ1-6; D is ambiguous. The ends were cut back, 0 bases at V and 6 bases at J, with 18 bases in the middle. The CDR3 has 18 residues. Germline CDR1 and CDR2: MNHEY and SVGAGI. This CDR3 reads CASSYSPAPTTPNSPLHF. The CDR3 DNA reads as TGTGCCAGCAGTTACTCACCCGCCCCCACGACGCCTAATTCACCCCTCCACTTT.

This clonotype was found many times. The chain joins TRBV20-1 to TRBJ2-1; maybe TRBD2 (5 bases). Germline V gives CDR1 DFQATT, CDR2 SNEGSKA (reference sequence). V lost 5 bases and J lost 1, with 15 bases in between. The CDR3 has 15 residues. CDR3 amino acids: CSAGRAAVSYNEQFF. For the CDR3, the DNA is TGCAGTGCTGGGCGGGCCGCCGTATCCTACAATGAGCAGTTCTTC.

This clonotype was seen only a few times. The chain employs TRBV10-3 and TRBJ1-1; D remains unclear. The germline CDR1 and CDR2 sequences are ENHRY and SYGVKD. The CDR3 is made up of 11 amino acids. The V end lost 1 base, the J end lost 10 bases, and 7 bases lay between the germline ends. The CDR3: CAISEFSTAFF. CDR3 sequence (DNA): TGTGCCATCAGTGAGTTCAGTACAGCTTTCTTT.

In this sample, this clonotype turned up a few times. J is TRBJ2-2 and V is TRBV12-3 or TRBV12-4, with D possibly TRBD2 on 6 matching bases. There are 14 residues in the CDR3. V was shortened by 5 bases and J by 5 bases, with 12 bases between the two germline ends. The CDR3 DNA follows: TGTGCCAGCAGTATGGGACTTCCGACCGGGGAGCTGTTTTTT. Translated: CASSMGLPTGELFF.

This clonotype was counted ten times or more. The chain employs TRBV4-3 and TRBJ2-3; 7 bases fit TRBD2. The germline CDR1 and CDR2 sequences are LGHNA and YSLEER. Trimming at V came to 0 bases and at J to 0 bases, leaving 6 bases not matched to a gene. The CDR3 sequence is 17 residues long. The chain's CDR3 is CASSQEPSGASTDTQYF. CDR3 nucleotides: TGCGCCAGCAGCCAAGAGCCTAGCGGAGCTAGCACAGATACGCAGTATTTT.

There are many counts of this clonotype. The chain is built from TRBV28 and TRBJ2-3; the match to TRBD2 covers 7 bases. Germline V gives CDR1 MDHEN, CDR2 SYDVKM. This CDR3 spans 16 amino acids. The V gene end was trimmed by 6 bases and the J gene end by 3 bases; junction bases not matched to a gene: 12. CDR3 sequence: CASSPPRGVRTDTQYF. The CDR3 nucleotides are TGTGCCAGCAGCCCCCCACGGGGGGTGAGAACAGATACGCAGTATTTT.

This clonotype has at least ten counts. The chain has TRBV10-3 and TRBJ1-6; possible D gene TRBD1, 5 bases. The CDR3 length is 14 residues. In germline, CDR1 is ENHRY, CDR2 SYGVKD. The V gene lost 3 bases and the J gene lost 9 bases, with 12 bases spanning the gap. The CDR3: CAISDGGRTSPLHF. The CDR3 DNA reads as TGTGCCATCAGTGACGGGGGAAGGACTTCACCCCTCCACTTT.

The sample holds many counts of this clonotype. The J gene is TRBJ2-3, the V gene TRBV4-3, with D possibly TRBD2 on 7 matching bases. V was cut by 0 bases and J by 6 bases, with 16 bases left in between. The germline CDR1 and CDR2 sequences are LGHNA and YSLEER. The CDR3 sequence is 16 residues long. CDR3 amino acids: CASSQELGGQVDTQYF. CDR3 DNA: TGCGCCAGCAGCCAAGAATTGGGGGGGCAGGTTGATACGCAGTATTTT.

Many counts were recorded for this clonotype. This sequence joins TRBV5-1 and TRBJ2-2; no clear D gene. V dropped 6 bases and J dropped 1 base, with 10 bases sitting between them. The CDR3 runs 14 residues. The germline V gene has CDR1 SGHRS and CDR2 YFSETQ. CDR3 in DNA: TGCGCCAGCAACTCCCTAGGGAACACCGGGGAGCTGTTTTTT. It translates to CASNSLGNTGELFF.

This clonotype was recorded many times. This chain uses TRBV9 with TRBJ2-2; 13 bases match TRBD2. Germline CDR1 reads SGDLS; CDR2 reads YYNGEE. The length of the CDR3 is 18 residues. With 0 bases clipped from V and 0 bases from J, the junction kept 2 bases outside the gene matches. CDR3 nucleotide sequence: TGTGCCAGCAGCGTAGGACTAGCGGGGGGTTCGAACACCGGGGAGCTGTTTTTT. This translates into CASSVGLAGGSNTGELFF.

V and J are TRBV6-2 or TRBV6-3 and TRBJ1-1; 9 nucleotides align to TRBD1. The CDR3 runs to 17 residues. The V gene end was trimmed by 8 bases and the J gene end by 4 bases; junction bases not matched to a gene: 17. In germline, CDR1 is MNHEY, CDR2 SVGEGT. The CDR3 nucleotides read TGTGCCAGCCAATACCAAACCGGGACAGGGACGGGCACTGAAGCTTTCTTT. Protein product: CASQYQTGTGTGTEAFF.

Ten or more counts support this clonotype. This chain links TRBV20-1 with TRBJ1-2; D is perhaps TRBD1 (5 bases). The CDR3 spans 14 residues. Per the germline V gene, CDR1 is DFQATT and CDR2 is SNEGSKA (reference sequence). Trimming took off 7 bases at V and 1 base at J, with 16 bases between the two ends. The CDR3 coding sequence is TGCAGTGTTTACCGGGACTTCCATAACTATGGCTACACCTTC. The encoded protein is CSVYRDFHNYGYTF.

The table lists this clonotype with many counts. The chain employs TRBV24-1 and TRBJ2-1, with D uncertain. CDR1 is KGHDR and CDR2 is SFDVKD in the germline V gene. V shed 9 bases and J shed 6 bases, with 8 bases lying between them. This CDR3 spans 11 amino acids. CDR3 nucleotide sequence: TGTGCCACCGAAGAAGGCAATGAGCAGTTCTTC. Translated: CATEEGNEQFF.